These 22 T cell receptor beta chains originate from one sample sequenced in a study of blood T cell repertoires in COVID-19. Data came from immunoSEQ multiplex PCR; TCRdb stores just in-frame clones and leaves some out. The sample lists about 40,000 clones, roughly four fifths occurring once. Specimen: peripheral blood. These receptor sequences come from a human donor with acute or convalescent COVID-19. The donor label of this sample is uncertain.

This sequence joins TRBV6-5 and TRBJ1-2; D remains unclear. Deletions cut 0 bases from V and 8 bases from J, with 10 bases between. The CDR3 contains 13 residues. Per germline, CDR1 MNHEY and CDR2 SVGAGI. In nucleotides, the CDR3 is TGTGCCAGCAGTTACTCGAACAACGCAGGCTACACCTTC. Protein product: CASSYSNNAGYTF.

The V and J genes are TRBV29-1 and TRBJ1-2, with D possibly being TRBD1 (5 bases). From germline, CDR1 is SQVTM and CDR2 ANQGSEA. CDR3 length: 12 residues. The V and J ends lost 6 bases and 2 bases respectively, with 10 bases between them. The CDR3, as DNA: TGCAGCGTCGTTACAGGAAACTATGGCTACACCTTC. This codes for CSVVTGNYGYTF.

CDR3 sequence: CAISSLGDMNTEAFF. For the CDR3, the DNA is TGTGCCATCTCTTCCTTGGGGGACATGAACACTGAAGCTTTCTTT. The chain joins TRBV10-3 to TRBJ1-1, with D possibly matching TRBD1 (6 bases). Per germline, CDR1 ENHRY and CDR2 SYGVKD. The length of the CDR3 is 15 residues. Trimming removed 8 bases from V and 0 bases from J, with 16 bases in between.

This chain connects TRBV28 to TRBJ1-2; D might be TRBD1 (5 bases). The CDR3 consists of 13 residues. Per germline, CDR1 MDHEN and CDR2 SYDVKM. The V and J ends lost 10 bases and 2 bases respectively, with 14 bases between them. The CDR3 DNA reads as TGTGCCATAGTCAGGGCGCAGAACTATGGCTACACCTTC. It encodes CAIVRAQNYGYTF.

The J gene is TRBJ2-1, the V gene TRBV18; D is uncertain. The CDR3 length is 14 residues. Trimming cost V 6 bases and J 9 bases, with 18 bases left between them. Germline V CDR1 and CDR2: KGHSH, LQKENI. The CDR3 loop reads CASSQRVEGTEQFF. The CDR3 DNA sequence: TGTGCCAGCTCCCAACGGGTTGAAGGCACTGAGCAGTTCTTC.

The chain joins TRBV28 to TRBJ1-6; D might be TRBD1 (5 bases). Germline V gene lookup returns CDR1 MDHEN and CDR2 SYDVKM. Trimming pared 6 bases from V and 10 bases from J, leaving 19 bases between. This CDR3 region has 15 residues. This chain's CDR3 is CASRVSGPKGSPLHF. DNA for the CDR3: TGTGCCAGCAGGGTCTCAGGACCGAAGGGGTCACCCCTCCACTTT.

The chain links TRBV28 to TRBJ2-4; the match to TRBD2 covers 12 bases. Germline V gene data show CDR1 as MDHEN and CDR2 as SYDVKM. The CDR3 consists of 14 residues. The J segment lost 7 bases and the V segment lost 2 bases, leaving 0 bases of the junction unmatched. CDR3: CASSLGLAGNIQYF. The CDR3 DNA reads TGTGCCAGCAGTTTAGGACTAGCGGGGAACATTCAGTACTTC.

By share, this clone counts as medium-sized (0.01 to 0.1%). The rearrangement joins TRBV28 to TRBJ2-3; D gene uncertain. V lost 8 bases, J lost 1 base, and 13 bases lay in between. The CDR3 consists of 14 residues. The germline gives CDR1 MDHEN, CDR2 SYDVKM. CDR3 nucleotides: TGTGCCAGCTCCCCGAGCCTGGGCACAGATACGCAGTATTTT. Amino acids: CASSPSLGTDTQYF.

This rearrangement joins TRBV9 to TRBJ2-2; D is perhaps TRBD1 (6 bases). V was cut by 3 bases and J by 7 bases, with 16 bases left in between. Per germline, CDR1 SGDLS and CDR2 YYNGEE. There are 15 residues in the CDR3. CDR3 sequence reads: CASSAQGLTGGELFF. In DNA form, the CDR3 reads TGTGCCAGCAGCGCACAGGGATTAACAGGCGGGGAGCTGTTTTTT.

The rearrangement uses TRBV15 and TRBJ1-3, with TRBD1 as a possible D gene (5 bases). Germline CDR1 LNHNV, CDR2 YYDKDF (reference sequence). The CDR3 is made up of 16 amino acids. V lost 0 bases, J lost 0 bases, and 9 bases lay in between. CDR3 amino acids: CATSRETAYSGNTIYF. The CDR3 region has the DNA TGTGCCACCAGCAGAGAGACAGCATACTCTGGAAACACCATATATTTT. Full variable domain (rest looked up from reference TRBV15 and TRBJ1-3): DAMVIQNPRYQVTQFGKPVTLSCSQTLNHNVMYWYQQKSSQAPKLLFHYYDKDFNNEADTPDNFQSRRPNTSFCFLDIRSPGLGDTAMYLCATSRETAYSGNTIYFGEGSWLTVV.

This chain links TRBV30 with TRBJ2-3; 8 bases match TRBD1. This CDR3 spans 13 amino acids. Germline lookup yields CDR1 GTSNPN and CDR2 SVGIG (reference sequence). CDR3 sequence: CGVGQGAQDTQYF. The CDR3 DNA is TGTGGTGTCGGTCAGGGGGCGCAGGATACGCAGTATTTT.

This clone turned up a few times. The chain combines TRBV20-1 with TRBJ2-7; 14 nucleotides align to TRBD2. Germline CDR1 is DFQATT and CDR2 is SNEGSKA (reference sequence). V gave up 3 bases and J gave up 4 bases; unmatched junction bases: 8. The CDR3 extends over 16 amino acids. CDR3 amino acids: CSASFSGTSGGYEQYF. The CDR3 DNA follows: TGCAGTGCTAGTTTCTCCGGGACTAGCGGGGGTTACGAGCAGTACTTC.

The chain has TRBV18 and TRBJ1-1; 8 bases align to TRBD1. The CDR3 loop spans 14 amino acids. CDR1 and CDR2 (germline): KGHSH, LQKENI. The V segment lost 2 bases and the J segment 4 bases; nucleotides outside the gene matches: 3. This CDR3 reads CASSPGQGPTEAFF. For the CDR3, the DNA is TGTGCCAGCTCACCAGGACAGGGACCCACTGAAGCTTTCTTT.

This chain links TRBV10-3 with TRBJ2-7, with 10 bases that match TRBD1. The CDR3 totals 15 residues. J lost 5 bases, V lost 6 bases, and 10 bases had no gene match. The germline CDR1 and CDR2 sequences are ENHRY and SYGVKD. The DNA of the CDR3 is TGTGCCATCAGCCCCGACAGGGGGCAACTGAACGAGCAGTACTTC. It specifies CAISPDRGQLNEQYF.

This chain joins TRBV7-2 and TRBJ2-5, with 8 bases that match TRBD2. Trimming cost V 5 bases and J 5 bases; bases outside gene matches: 10. The CDR3 runs to 15 residues. CDR1 SGHTA and CDR2 FQGNSA come from the germline V gene. The CDR3 is CASSPTWTSRETQYF. As DNA, the CDR3 is TGTGCCAGCAGCCCCACCTGGACTAGCCGCGAGACCCAGTACTTC. Together with reference TRBV7-2 and TRBJ2-5, the CDR3 gives the full variable domain: GAGVSQSPSNKVTEKGKDVELRCDPISGHTALYWYRQSLGQGLEFLIYFQGNSAPDKSGLPSDRFSAERTGGSVSTLTIQRTQQEDSAVYLCASSPTWTSRETQYFGPGTRLLVL.

The V gene is TRBV6-2 or TRBV6-3, the J gene TRBJ2-7; 7 nucleotides align to TRBD1. V was pared by 5 bases and J by 6 bases, with 13 bases of the junction left unmatched. Germline CDR1 is MNHEY and CDR2 is SVGEGT. This CDR3 is 15 amino acids long. The chain's CDR3 is CASSPTGAMTSEQYF. The CDR3 DNA reads as TGTGCCAGCAGTCCAACAGGGGCGATGACTTCCGAGCAGTACTTC.

The chain has TRBV6-2 or TRBV6-3 and TRBJ2-7; 8 bases map to TRBD1. The V and J ends lost 2 bases and 2 bases, in that order; junction bases with no gene match: 8. CDR1 MNHEY and CDR2 SVGEGT come from the germline V gene. This CDR3 has 16 residues. The CDR3 nucleotides are TGTGCCAGCAGTTACCCCGACAGGGGCCTACCCTACGAGCAGTACTTC. Residues: CASSYPDRGLPYEQYF.

The genes are TRBV27 and TRBJ1-1; 7 positions agree with TRBD1. This CDR3 region has 15 residues. Trimming at V came to 5 bases and at J to 1 base, leaving 7 bases not matched to a gene. Per germline, CDR1 MNHEY and CDR2 SMNVEV (reference sequence). Here the CDR3 reads CASSPKQGWNTEAFF. The CDR3 nucleotides are TGTGCCAGCAGTCCAAAACAGGGGTGGAACACTGAAGCTTTCTTT.

The chain employs TRBV5-4 and TRBJ1-1, with 8 bases fitting TRBD1. Germline V gene lookup returns CDR1 SGHNT and CDR2 YYREEE (reference sequence). The CDR3 is 16 residues long. V dropped 1 base and J dropped 0; count of bases not matched to a gene: 5. In nucleotides, the CDR3 is TGTGCCAGCAGCTTGCGGGGACAGGTACTGAACACTGAAGCTTTCTTT. The encoded protein is CASSLRGQVLNTEAFF.

The chain has TRBV3-1 (or the pseudogene TRBV3-2) and TRBJ2-2, with 8 bases identical to TRBD2. V trimming: 4 bases; J trimming: 3 bases; junction bases outside the gene matches: 10. The CDR3 is 17 residues long. Germline loops: CDR1 LGHDT, CDR2 YNNKEL (reference sequence). As DNA, the CDR3 is TGTGCCAGCAGCCGATGGGGGAGCGGGGGCGACACCGGGGAGCTGTTTTTT. Its translation: CASSRWGSGGDTGELFF.

The V and J genes are TRBV18 and TRBJ2-5; 9 nucleotides line up with TRBD1. The CDR3 is 12 amino acids. J lost 8 bases, V lost 3 bases, and 1 base had no gene match. Germline assignment: CDR1 KGHSH and CDR2 LQKENI. The CDR3: CASSPTGGTQYF. As DNA, the CDR3 is TGTGCCAGCTCACCGACAGGGGGAACCCAGTACTTC.

V gene TRBV25-1 combines with J gene TRBJ1-5; D unresolved. Germline CDR1 reads MGHDK; CDR2 reads SYGVNS. CDR3 length: 14 residues. Between the trimmed V and J ends, which lost 3 bases and 5 bases, there was a span of 11 bases. CDR3 sequence (DNA): TGTGCCAGCAGTGAGGGTTCCGGGGATCAGCCCCAGCATTTT. It is translated as CASSEGSGDQPQHF.